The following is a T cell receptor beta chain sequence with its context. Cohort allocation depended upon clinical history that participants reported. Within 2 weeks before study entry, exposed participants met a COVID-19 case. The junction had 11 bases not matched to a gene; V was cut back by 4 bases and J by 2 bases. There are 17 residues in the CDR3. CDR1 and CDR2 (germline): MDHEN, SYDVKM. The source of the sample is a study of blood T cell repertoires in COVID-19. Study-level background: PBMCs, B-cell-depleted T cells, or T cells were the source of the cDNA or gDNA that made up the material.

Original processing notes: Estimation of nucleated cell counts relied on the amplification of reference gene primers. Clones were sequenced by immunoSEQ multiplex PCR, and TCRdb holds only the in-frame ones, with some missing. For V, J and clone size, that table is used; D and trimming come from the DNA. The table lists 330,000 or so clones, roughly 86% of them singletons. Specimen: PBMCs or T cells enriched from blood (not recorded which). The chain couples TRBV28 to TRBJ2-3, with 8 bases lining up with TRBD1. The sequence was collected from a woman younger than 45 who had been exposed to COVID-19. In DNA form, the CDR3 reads TGTGCCAGCAGTTCCCCCCAGGGGGCAGACGACACAGATACGCAGTATTTT. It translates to CASSSPQGADDTDTQYF.